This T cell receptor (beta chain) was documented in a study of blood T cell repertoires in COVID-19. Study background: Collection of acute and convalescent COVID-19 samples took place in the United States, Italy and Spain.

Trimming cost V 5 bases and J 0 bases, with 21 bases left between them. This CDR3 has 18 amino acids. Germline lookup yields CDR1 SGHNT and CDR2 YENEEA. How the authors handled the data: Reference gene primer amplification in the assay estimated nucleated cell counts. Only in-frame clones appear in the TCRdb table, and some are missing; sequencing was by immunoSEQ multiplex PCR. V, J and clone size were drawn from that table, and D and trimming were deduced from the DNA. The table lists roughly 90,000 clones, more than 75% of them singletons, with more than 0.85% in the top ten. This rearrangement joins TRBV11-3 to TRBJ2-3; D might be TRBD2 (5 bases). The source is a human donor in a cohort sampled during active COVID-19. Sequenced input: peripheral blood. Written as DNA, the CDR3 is TGTGCCAGCAGCCGAGGGAAGCGGAGCGGAGCTAGCACAGATACGCAGTATTTT. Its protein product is CASSRGKRSGASTDTQYF. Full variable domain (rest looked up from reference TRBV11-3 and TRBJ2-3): EAGVVQSPRYKIIEKKQPVAFWCNPISGHNTLYWYLQNLGQGPELLIRYENEEAVDDSQLPKDRFSAERLKGVDSTLKIQPAELGDSAVYLCASSRGKRSGASTDTQYFGPGTRLTVL.